The present TCR beta chain was sequenced within a study of OX40 agonist ivuxolimab in advanced cancers. Study context: The study gave patients intravenous ivuxolimab at 0.01 to 10 mg/kg every 2 weeks. Anti-PD-1, anti-PD-L1 or anti-CTLA-4 therapy given earlier was allowed, and approximately 40% had some. Study-level points and caveats: Relative to CD4+, CD8+ T cells held more expanded clones on average.

Sequenced by immunoSEQ multiplex PCR; TCRdb stores in-frame clones only, minus some. The table includes 65,000 to 90,000 clones, approximately 85% detected once. This clone was observed a single time. The antigen is not known. The cohort excluded patients with autoimmune disease history or systemic immunosuppression. Sequencing used CD4+ or CD8+ T cells sorted from blood, obtained in a trial of the OX40 agonist ivuxolimab. This clonotype originated in an adult with an advanced solid tumor such as melanoma, head and neck, liver or kidney cancer.

CDR3 region: CASSLGPDGSYEQYF. CDR3 nucleotides: TGTGCCAGCAGCTTAGGGCCGGACGGATCCTACGAGCAGTACTTC. The gene calls are TRBV11-2 and TRBJ2-7; D not resolved. The V gene lost 1 base and the J gene lost 1 base, with 11 bases spanning the gap. This CDR3 spans 15 amino acids. The germline CDR1 and CDR2 sequences are SGHAT and FQNNGV.